This record looks at one TCR beta chain sequence and its context. TCRdb reprocessed the RT-PCR reads with MiXCR, giving one entry per CDR3 protein. This table holds 410,000 or so distinct CDR3 sequences, 16% found once. The CDR3 is made up of 13 amino acids. From germline, CDR1 is MNHEY and CDR2 SMNVEV (reference sequence). V was clipped by 0 bases and J by 6 bases, with 7 bases between them. This entry is derived from a study of patients and donors after allogeneic stem cell transplantation. The chain uses TRBV27 and TRBJ2-3; no reliable D call. This receptor was obtained from a human donor who was either an allogeneic HSCT recipient or a stem cell or donor lymphocyte infusion donor (not recorded which). It is not recorded whose cells these are; they may come from a transplant donor. Sequenced sample: blood, either unsorted or a sorted T cell fraction (not recorded which). CDR3 coding DNA: TGTGCCAGCAGTTTATCGAATGTGGATACGCAGTATTTT. It codes for CASSLSNVDTQYF.